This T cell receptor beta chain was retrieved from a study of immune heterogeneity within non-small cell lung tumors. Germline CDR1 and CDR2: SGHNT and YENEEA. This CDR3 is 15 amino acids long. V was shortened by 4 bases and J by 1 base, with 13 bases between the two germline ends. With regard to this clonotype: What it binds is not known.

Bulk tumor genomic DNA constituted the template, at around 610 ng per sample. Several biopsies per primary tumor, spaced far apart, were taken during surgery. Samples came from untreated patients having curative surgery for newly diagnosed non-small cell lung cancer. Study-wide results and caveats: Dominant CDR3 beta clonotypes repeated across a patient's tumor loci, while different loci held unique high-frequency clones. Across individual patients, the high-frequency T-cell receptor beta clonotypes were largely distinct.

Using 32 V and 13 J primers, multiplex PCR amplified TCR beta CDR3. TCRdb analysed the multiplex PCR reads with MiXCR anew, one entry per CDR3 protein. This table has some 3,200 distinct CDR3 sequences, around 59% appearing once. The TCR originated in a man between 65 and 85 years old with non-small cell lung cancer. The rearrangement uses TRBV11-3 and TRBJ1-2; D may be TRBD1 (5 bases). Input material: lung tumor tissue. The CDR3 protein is CASSSRTSLNYGYTF. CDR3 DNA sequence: TGTGCCAGCAGCTCCCGGACATCCCTTAACTATGGCTACACCTTC.